The clone carrying this T cell receptor beta chain occurred once. The data are from a study of control samples from healthy donors and cancer patients. The CDR3 extends over 19 amino acids. CDR1 SGDLS and CDR2 YYNGEE come from the germline V gene. Trimming removed 3 bases at V and 2 bases at J, with 23 bases between. Only in-frame clones appear in the TCRdb table, and some are missing; sequencing was by immunoSEQ multiplex PCR. There are roughly 150,000 clones in the sample; about 93% occur only once, and more than 2% lies in the top ten. Material for sequencing was blood. The chain has TRBV9 and TRBJ2-2, with D perhaps given as TRBD1 or TRBD2 (5 bases each). This TCR was recovered from a man aged 50-59 years in good health. This chain's CDR3 is CASSGAHGTNLINTGELFF. The CDR3 nucleotides read TGTGCCAGCAGCGGGGCCCACGGGACCAATCTTATCAACACCGGGGAGCTGTTTTTT.